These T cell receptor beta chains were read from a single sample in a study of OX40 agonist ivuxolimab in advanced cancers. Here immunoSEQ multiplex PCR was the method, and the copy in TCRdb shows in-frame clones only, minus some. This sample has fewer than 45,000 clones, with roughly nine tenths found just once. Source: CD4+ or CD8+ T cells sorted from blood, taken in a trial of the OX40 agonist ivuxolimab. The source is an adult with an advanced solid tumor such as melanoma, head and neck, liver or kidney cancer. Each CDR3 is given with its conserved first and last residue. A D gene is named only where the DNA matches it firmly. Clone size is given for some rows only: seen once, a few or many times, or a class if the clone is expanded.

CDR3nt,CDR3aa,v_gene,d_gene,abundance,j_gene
TGTGCCAGCAGCCAAGAGAGGGCCGTTGACACTGAAGCTTTCTTT,CASSQERAVDTEAFF,TRBV14,NA,few,TRBJ1-1
TGTGCCAGAAGCCTCGTGGCCAGGAACACCGGGGAGCTGTTTTTT,CARSLVARNTGELFF,TRBV5-3,NA,NA,TRBJ2-2
TGCGCCAGCAGCCAAGGGGACTTTGGGGATAGTGAAAAACTGTTTTTT,CASSQGDFGDSEKLFF,TRBV4-1,NA,NA,TRBJ1-4
TGTGCCTGGAGTGGGGCAGGGCCTGGCTACACCTTC,CAWSGAGPGYTF,TRBV30,NA,NA,TRBJ1-2
TGTGCCAGCAGCATCCCACAGGGGGGCACTGAAGCTTTCTTT,CASSIPQGGTEAFF,TRBV5-4,TRBD1,NA,TRBJ1-1
TGCGCCAGCAGCCCCTTAGACACCGGGGAGCTGTTTTTT,CASSPLDTGELFF,TRBV4-1,NA,NA,TRBJ2-2
TGTGCCAGCTCCGGGACAGGGCTGACGCGTTTGGGATATAGCAATCAGCCCCAGCATTTT,CASSGTGLTRLGYSNQPQHF,TRBV2,TRBD1,NA,TRBJ1-5
TGTGCCAGCAGCTTAGATATTAACAGGGGCCCGCCCTACGAGCAGTACTTC,CASSLDINRGPPYEQYF,TRBV7-2,TRBD1,NA,TRBJ2-7
TGTGCCTGGAGTGACGGGGGGGGGTTGTCGGATTCACCCCTCCACTTT,CAWSDGGGLSDSPLHF,TRBV30,NA,NA,TRBJ1-6
TGCGCCAGCAGCTTGGGGGGGGAACCCTACGAGCAGTACTTC,CASSLGGEPYEQYF,TRBV5-1,NA,few,TRBJ2-7
TGTGCCAGCAGCTTAGCTGGAACGAATGAAAAACTGTTTTTT,CASSLAGTNEKLFF,TRBV7-2,NA,NA,TRBJ1-4
TGTGCCAGCAGCTTAGTTAGGGCCAGCCCTGCTTCTCACTATGGCTACACCTTC,CASSLVRASPASHYGYTF,TRBV7-6,NA,NA,TRBJ1-2
TGTGCCAGCTCACAAGCAGGGGGCGCCAGCACCGGGGAGCTGTTTTTT,CASSQAGGASTGELFF,TRBV18,TRBD1,NA,TRBJ2-2
TGTGCCAGCAGCCCCGGGCGGCTAGCGGGGCAAGAGACCCAGTACTTC,CASSPGRLAGQETQYF,TRBV7-6,TRBD2,NA,TRBJ2-5
TGCAGCGTTGAAGATTCCGGAGCAGGGGCCGGCTACACCTTC,CSVEDSGAGAGYTF,TRBV29-1,NA,NA,TRBJ1-2
TGCGCCAGCAGCCAAGAACCCAGCGGGTTCACAGATACGCAGTATTTT,CASSQEPSGFTDTQYF,TRBV4-3,NA,NA,TRBJ2-3
TGCGCCAGCAGCCAGAGCGTCGGGGCGACGTCAACTAATGAAAAACTGTTTTTT,CASSQSVGATSTNEKLFF,TRBV4-1,NA,NA,TRBJ1-4
TGTGCCAGCAGTGAAGGAGACAGTTTCTGGGGCACAGATACGCAGTATTTT,CASSEGDSFWGTDTQYF,TRBV6-1,NA,NA,TRBJ2-3
TGTGCCAGCAGCGTAGCCCCGGCAGGGGAGTCCGGGGCCAACGTCCTGACTTTC,CASSVAPAGESGANVLTF,TRBV9,NA,NA,TRBJ2-6
TGTGCCAGCAGCTTTTCGACAGAGAACACTGAAGCTTTCTTT,CASSFSTENTEAFF,TRBV9,NA,few,TRBJ1-1
TGCAGCGTCGCCGACGTGTCGACGTTCCACGAGCAGTACTTC,CSVADVSTFHEQYF,TRBV29-1,NA,NA,TRBJ2-7
TGTGCCAGCAGTTACCGGGTGAGAGACAATTCACCCCTCCACTTT,CASSYRVRDNSPLHF,TRBV6-5,NA,NA,TRBJ1-6